This entry is about one T cell receptor (beta chain). The data are from a study of blood T cell repertoires in COVID-19. Study in general: The United States, Italy and Spain supplied acute and convalescent COVID-19 samples. The analysed material was cDNA or gDNA that came from T cells, B-cell-depleted T cells, or PBMCs.

The protocol was immunoSEQ multiplex PCR, while the TCRdb copy is restricted to in-frame clones and leaves out a portion. The sample shows about 380,000 clones, 88% of them seen only once. Everyone who took part was roughly 18 to 89 years old, and they came from 24 US areas. Which cohort a participant joined came from the clinical history participants gave. The CDR3 sequence is 13 residues long. Trimming pared 2 bases from V and 4 bases from J, leaving 6 bases between. This TCR was recovered from a woman aged 18-29 years who had recovered from COVID-19. The chain uses TRBV12-3 or TRBV12-4 and TRBJ1-5; D unresolved. Material for sequencing was PBMCs or T cells enriched from blood (not recorded which). The CDR3 reads CASSLQRNQPQHF. The CDR3 DNA reads as TGTGCCAGCAGTTTACAGAGGAATCAGCCCCAGCATTTT.